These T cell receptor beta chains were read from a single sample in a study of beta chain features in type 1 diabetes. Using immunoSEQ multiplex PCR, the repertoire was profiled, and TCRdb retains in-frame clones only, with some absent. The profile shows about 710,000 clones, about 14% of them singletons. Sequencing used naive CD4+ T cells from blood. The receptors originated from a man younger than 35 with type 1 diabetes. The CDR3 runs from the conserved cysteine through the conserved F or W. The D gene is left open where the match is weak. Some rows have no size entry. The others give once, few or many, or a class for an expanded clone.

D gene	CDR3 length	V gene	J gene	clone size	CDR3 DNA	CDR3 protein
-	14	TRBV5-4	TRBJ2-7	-	TGTGCCAGCAGCTTGGATGGACAGTCCTACGAGCAGTACTTC	CASSLDGQSYEQYF
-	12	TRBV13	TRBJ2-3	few	TGTGCCAGCAGCCGGGGGACGAATACGCAGTATTTT	CASSRGTNTQYF
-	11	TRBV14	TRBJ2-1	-	TGTGCCAGCAGCCAGATCAATGAGCAGTTCTTC	CASSQINEQFF
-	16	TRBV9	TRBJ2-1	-	TGTGCCAGCAGCGTAACTGCGGGAAGGCACTTCAATGAGCAGTTCTTC	CASSVTAGRHFNEQFF
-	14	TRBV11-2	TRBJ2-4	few	TGTGCCAGCAGCTTGGGACGAGCCAAAAACATTCAGTACTTC	CASSLGRAKNIQYF
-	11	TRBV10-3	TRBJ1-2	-	TGTGCCATCAGTGGAAGCTATGGCTACACCTTC	CAISGSYGYTF
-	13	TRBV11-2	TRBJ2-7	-	TGTGCCAGCAGCTTAAGTAGTTCCTACGAGCAGTACTTC	CASSLSSSYEQYF
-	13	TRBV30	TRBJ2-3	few	TGTGCCTGGAAACGGCCAAGCACAGATACGCAGTATTTT	CAWKRPSTDTQYF
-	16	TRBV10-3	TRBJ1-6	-	TGTGCCATCAGTGGGGGGGGAATATCCTATAATTCACCCCTCCACTTT	CAISGGGISYNSPLHF
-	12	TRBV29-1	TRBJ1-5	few	TGCAGCGTTGGAGGCGCCAATCAGCCCCAGCATTTT	CSVGGANQPQHF
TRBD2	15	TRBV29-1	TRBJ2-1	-	TGCAGCGTTGAAGGCGATAGCGGGAGTTTCAATGAGCAGTTCTTC	CSVEGDSGSFNEQFF
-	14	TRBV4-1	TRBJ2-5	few	TGCGCCAGCAGCCAAGGGAAATCGCGGGAGACCCAGTACTTC	CASSQGKSRETQYF
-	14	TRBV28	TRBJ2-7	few	TGTGCCAGCAGTCCATGGGACGGGCTCTGGGAGCAGTACTTC	CASSPWDGLWEQYF
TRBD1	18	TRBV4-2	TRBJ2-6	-	TGTGCCAGCAGCCAAGAACAGGGGGCCTCCTCTGGGGCCAACGTCCTGACTTTC	CASSQEQGASSGANVLTF
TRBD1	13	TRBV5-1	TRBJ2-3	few	TGCGCCAGCAGGGGACAGGGTGCAGATACGCAGTATTTT	CASRGQGADTQYF
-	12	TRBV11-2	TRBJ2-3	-	TGTGCCAGCAGCGTTGTGACAGATACGCAGTATTTT	CASSVVTDTQYF
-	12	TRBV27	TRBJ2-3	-	TGTGCCAGCAGTGGAGGGGGGTATACGCAGTATTTT	CASSGGGYTQYF
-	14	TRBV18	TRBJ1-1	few	TGTGCCAGCTCACCACGGGCAGGTGGAGTTGAAGCTTTCTTT	CASSPRAGGVEAFF
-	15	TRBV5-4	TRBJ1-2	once	TGTGCCAGCAGACCAGACAGGCGAATTAACTATGGCTACACCTTC	CASRPDRRINYGYTF
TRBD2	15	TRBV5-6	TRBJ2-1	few	TGTGCCAGCAGCCCCCTAGCGGGGGCGGGGAATGAGCAGTTCTTC	CASSPLAGAGNEQFF
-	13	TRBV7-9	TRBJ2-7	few	TGTGCCAGCAGCTTACGGAGTACCTACGAGCAGTACTTC	CASSLRSTYEQYF
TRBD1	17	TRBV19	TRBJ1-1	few	TGTGCCAGTAGGCTGTTGGGACAGGGTAATCTGAACACTGAAGCTTTCTTT	CASRLLGQGNLNTEAFF
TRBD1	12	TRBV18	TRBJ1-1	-	TGTGCCAGCTCACCATCGGGACAGGAAGCTTTCTTT	CASSPSGQEAFF
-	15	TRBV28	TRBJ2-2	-	TGTGCCAGCAGTTTAGGGAGCGCCAACACCGGGGAGCTGTTTTTT	CASSLGSANTGELFF
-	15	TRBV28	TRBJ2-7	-	TGTGCCAGCAGCCCCCCAGGGGCCCTCTCCTACGAGCAGTACTTC	CASSPPGALSYEQYF
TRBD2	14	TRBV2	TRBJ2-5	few	TGTGCCAGCAGTGCTCGGGCGGGAGCAGAGACCCAGTACTTC	CASSARAGAETQYF
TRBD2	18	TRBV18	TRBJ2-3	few	TGTGCCAGCTCACCTGGACTAGCGGGGGTCACTAGCACAGATACGCAGTATTTT	CASSPGLAGVTSTDTQYF
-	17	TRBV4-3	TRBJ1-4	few	TGCGCCAGCAGCCAAAGGCTACTAGGACGGAGCAATGAAAAACTGTTTTTT	CASSQRLLGRSNEKLFF
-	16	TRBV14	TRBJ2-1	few	TGTGCCAGCAGCCTAATGGGGAGTGGATTCTACAATGAGCAGTTCTTC	CASSLMGSGFYNEQFF
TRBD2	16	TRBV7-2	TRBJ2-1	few	TGTGCCAGCAGCTTAGCTGAGCGGGGGGAGTACAATGAGCAGTTCTTC	CASSLAERGEYNEQFF
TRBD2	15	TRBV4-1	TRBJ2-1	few	TGCGCCAGCAGTACTAGCGGGAGCTCCTACAATGAGCAGTTCTTC	CASSTSGSSYNEQFF
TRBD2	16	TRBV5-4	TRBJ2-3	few	TGTGCCAGCAGCTTAAAGTTAGCGGGAGCAGGGGATACGCAGTATTTT	CASSLKLAGAGDTQYF
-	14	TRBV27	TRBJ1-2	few	TGTGCCAGCAGTTTCGGGGCAGGGGACTATGGCTACACCTTC	CASSFGAGDYGYTF
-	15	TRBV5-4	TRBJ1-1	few	TGTGCCAGCAGCGCCGCGCAGGAGGTGAACACTGAAGCTTTCTTT	CASSAAQEVNTEAFF
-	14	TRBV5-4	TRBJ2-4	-	TGTGCCAGCAGCTCGGAACCCCAGGGGAAAACGGAGTACTTC	CASSSEPQGKTEYF
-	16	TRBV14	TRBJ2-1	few	TGTGCCAGCAGCAAAAGGGCTTCCCGAAGCTACAATGAGCAGTTCTTC	CASSKRASRSYNEQFF
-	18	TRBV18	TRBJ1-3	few	TGTGCCAGCTCACCACCGAATGCAGGCGAGCTTTCTGGAAACACCATATATTTT	CASSPPNAGELSGNTIYF
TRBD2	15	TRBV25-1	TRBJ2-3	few	TGTGCCAGCTCCAAAGCGGGAGGTAACACAGATACGCAGTATTTT	CASSKAGGNTDTQYF
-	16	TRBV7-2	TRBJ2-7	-	TGTGCCAGCAGCTTAGGGAGTGGGCAGGGGACCTACGAGCAGTACTTC	CASSLGSGQGTYEQYF
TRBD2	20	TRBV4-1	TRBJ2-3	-	TGCGCCAGCAGCCAAGATAGTTCGACTAGCGGGAGTCTTAGTGTGGATACGCAGTATTTT	CASSQDSSTSGSLSVDTQYF
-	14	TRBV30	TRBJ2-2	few	TGTGCCTGGAGTGACCTTCGCCTCACCGGGGAGCTGTTTTTT	CAWSDLRLTGELFF
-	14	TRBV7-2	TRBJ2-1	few	TGTGCCAGCAGCTCCCATGGACGGTACAATGAGCAGTTCTTC	CASSSHGRYNEQFF
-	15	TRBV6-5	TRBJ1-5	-	TGTGCCAGCAGTTACTCAGCCGGGGGGAATCAGCCCCAGCATTTT	CASSYSAGGNQPQHF
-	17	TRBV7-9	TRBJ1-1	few	TGTGCCAGCAGCCTTATCCACCCGGGGTATCGGAACACTGAAGCTTTCTTT	CASSLIHPGYRNTEAFF
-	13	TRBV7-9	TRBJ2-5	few	TGTGCCAGCAGCCAAGATTTGACGGAGACCCAGTACTTC	CASSQDLTETQYF
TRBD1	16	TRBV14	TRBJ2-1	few	TGTGCCAGCAGCCAAGATTTGGGGACAGTGAGGTTTGAGCAGTTCTTC	CASSQDLGTVRFEQFF
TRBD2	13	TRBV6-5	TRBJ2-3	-	TGTGCCAGCCGAGCGGGGTCCACAGATACGCAGTATTTT	CASRAGSTDTQYF
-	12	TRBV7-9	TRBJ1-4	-	TGTGCCAGCAGCCCCCAGGATGAAAAACTGTTTTTT	CASSPQDEKLFF
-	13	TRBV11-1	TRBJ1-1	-	TGTGCCAGCAGCTTAGTCATGAACACTGAAGCTTTCTTT	CASSLVMNTEAFF
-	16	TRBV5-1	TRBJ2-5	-	TGCGCCAGCAGCTCCCCCAGCACAGGGCCTCGAGAGACCCAGTACTTC	CASSSPSTGPRETQYF
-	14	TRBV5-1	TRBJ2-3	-	TGCGCCAGCAGTTTGCCCGCTAGCACAGATACGCAGTATTTT	CASSLPASTDTQYF
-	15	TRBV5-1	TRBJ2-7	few	TGCGCCAGCAGCTTGGTGGCAGGGTCTTCCTACGAGCAGTACTTC	CASSLVAGSSYEQYF
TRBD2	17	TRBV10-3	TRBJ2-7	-	TGTGCCAGTAGGGGATCCGGGACTAGCGGGAGCTCCTACGAGCAGTACTTC	CASRGSGTSGSSYEQYF
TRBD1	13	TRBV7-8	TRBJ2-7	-	TGTGCCAGCAGTCCGGACAGGTTCGACGAGCAGTACTTC	CASSPDRFDEQYF
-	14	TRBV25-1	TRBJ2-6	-	TGTGCCAGCAGTGATGATTCTGGGGCCAACATCCTGACTTTC	CASSDDSGANILTF
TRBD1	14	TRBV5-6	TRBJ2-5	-	TGTGCCAGCAAGTCCTGGACAGGGGTAGAGACCCAGTACTTC	CASKSWTGVETQYF